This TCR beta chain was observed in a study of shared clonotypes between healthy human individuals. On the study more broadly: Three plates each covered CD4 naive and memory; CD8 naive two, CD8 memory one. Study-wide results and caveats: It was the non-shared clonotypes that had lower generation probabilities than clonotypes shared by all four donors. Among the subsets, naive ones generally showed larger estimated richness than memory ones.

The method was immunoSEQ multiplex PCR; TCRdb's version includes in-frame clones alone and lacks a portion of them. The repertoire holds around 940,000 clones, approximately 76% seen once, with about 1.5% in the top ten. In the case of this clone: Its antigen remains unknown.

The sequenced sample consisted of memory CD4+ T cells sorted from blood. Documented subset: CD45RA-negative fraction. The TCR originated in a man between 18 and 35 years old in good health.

The CDR3 DNA follows: TGTGCCAGCAGTTCACACTCCAGGGGGACCGGGGAGCTGTTTTTT. Protein: CASSSHSRGTGELFF. The chain has TRBV28 and TRBJ2-2; 7 bases map to TRBD1. This CDR3 has 15 residues. CDR1 is MDHEN and CDR2 is SYDVKM in the germline V gene. With 4 bases clipped from V and 5 bases from J, the junction kept 7 bases outside the gene matches.